The source of this TCR beta chain is a study of patients and donors after allogeneic stem cell transplantation. This clonotype has ten or more counts. TCRdb fed the RT-PCR reads into MiXCR, producing one record per CDR3 protein. The data show tens of thousands of distinct CDR3 sequences, 4.5% to 5% seen once. This receptor was taken from a human donor who was either an allogeneic HSCT recipient or a stem cell or donor lymphocyte infusion donor (not recorded which). It is not recorded whose cells these are; they may come from a transplant donor. Sequences were obtained from blood, either unsorted or a sorted T cell fraction (not recorded which).

The CDR3 nucleotides read TGTGCCAGCCGGACAGGGGAGACCGGGGAGCTGTTTTTT. Translation: CASRTGETGELFF. The chain recombines TRBV27 with TRBJ2-2; TRBD1 matches at 9 bases. This CDR3 contains 13 residues. V lost 8 bases to trimming and J lost 5 bases; unmatched junction nucleotides: 3. Germline V gives CDR1 MNHEY, CDR2 SMNVEV (reference sequence).